These 22 T cell receptor beta chains came from one sample sequenced in a study of shared clonotypes between healthy human individuals. Sequencing used immunoSEQ multiplex PCR; TCRdb keeps in-frame clones, though not all of them. Here the sample spans fewer than 3 million clones, 92% being singletons. Sequencing used naive CD4+ T cells from PBMCs. Regarding subset: CD45RA+ positively selected. These receptors were taken from a man in his late teens or twenties in good health. Some clones in this sample may be carry-over from other donors' samples.

This clone was found once. The rearrangement uses TRBV7-9 and TRBJ1-6; D remains ambiguous. The CDR3 has 13 amino acids. Between the trimmed V and J ends, which lost 5 bases and 14 bases, there was a span of 16 bases. Per germline, CDR1 SEHNR and CDR2 FQNEAQ (reference sequence). The CDR3 region has the DNA TGTGCCAGCAGCCGGTTCGGGCCGGGGTCCCTCCACTTT. Its translation is CASSRFGPGSLHF.

This chain connects TRBV9 to TRBJ2-3; D is perhaps TRBD2 (6 bases). There are 15 residues in the CDR3. In germline, CDR1 is SGDLS, CDR2 YYNGEE. V lost 0 bases to trimming and J lost 2 bases, with 10 bases between them. The CDR3 region is CASSVEVADTDTQYF. The CDR3 DNA sequence: TGTGCCAGCAGCGTAGAGGTAGCGGACACAGATACGCAGTATTTT.

The chain recombines TRBV18 with TRBJ2-7; D call uncertain. From germline, CDR1 is KGHSH and CDR2 LQKENI. The V end lost 0 bases, the J end lost 2 bases, and 8 bases lay between the germline ends. The CDR3 runs 14 residues. Here the CDR3 DNA reads TGTGCCAGCTCACCACCGTCCAGGACCTACGAGCAGTACTTC. Protein sequence: CASSPPSRTYEQYF.

This clone was observed a single time. This chain joins TRBV11-3 and TRBJ2-1, with 8 bases aligning to TRBD1. The CDR3 consists of 13 residues. Germline CDR1 is SGHNT and CDR2 is YENEEA. The junction had 11 bases not matched to a gene; V was cut back by 5 bases and J by 14 bases. CDR3 sequence: CASSERGTGHKFF. The CDR3 nucleotides read TGTGCCAGCAGCGAAAGAGGGACAGGTCATAAGTTCTTC.

The chain couples TRBV7-2 to TRBJ2-2, with a weak D call TRBD2 (6 bases). From germline, CDR1 is SGHTA and CDR2 FQGNSA. With 2 bases removed from V and 7 bases from J, the gap between germline ends came to 14 bases. This CDR3 region has 15 residues. CDR3 residues: CASSLKARGFGELFF. CDR3 DNA sequence: TGTGCCAGCAGCTTAAAAGCGCGGGGCTTCGGGGAGCTGTTTTTT.

V gene TRBV11-2 combines with J gene TRBJ1-4; D is perhaps TRBD1 (5 bases). Deletions cut 5 bases from V and 4 bases from J, with 17 bases between. There are 16 residues in the CDR3. The germline CDR1 and CDR2 sequences are SGHAT and FQNNGV. The CDR3 spells CASSNVWGGYNEKLFF. Written as DNA, the CDR3 is TGTGCCAGCAGCAATGTGTGGGGGGGGTATAATGAAAAACTGTTTTTT.

The chain combines TRBV21-1 with TRBJ2-3. TRBV21-1 is an annotated pseudogene. CDR3 length: 19 residues. The CDR3 DNA reads TGTGCCAGCAGCAACTGGTCCCTTGGGTCGGTGGCAGATACAGATACGCAGTATTTT. It is translated as CASSNWSLGSVADTDTQYF.

The rearrangement joins TRBV4-1 to TRBJ2-6, with TRBD1 matching 7 bases. The junction had 3 bases not matched to a gene; V was cut back by 2 bases and J by 2 bases. CDR1 MGHRA and CDR2 YSYEKL come from the germline V gene. The CDR3 covers 16 residues. This chain's CDR3 is CASSQPTGAGANVLTF. In nucleotides, the CDR3 is TGCGCCAGCAGCCAACCTACAGGGGCTGGGGCCAACGTCCTGACTTTC.

With respect to this clone: The same CDR3 also results from other DNA sequences found in this sample. This sequence joins TRBV5-1 and TRBJ1-5; 10 bases match TRBD1. From germline, CDR1 is SGHRS and CDR2 YFSETQ. Trimming took 2 bases from V and 5 from J; bases not matched to a gene: 1. This CDR3 is 14 amino acids long. The DNA of the CDR3 is TGCGCCAGCAGCTTAGGACAGGGGGATCAGCCCCAGCATTTT. Translation gives CASSLGQGDQPQHF.

The CDR3, as DNA: TGTGCCAGCAGCTCCGGGACTGCCAGCTCCTACAATGAGCAGTTCTTC. Its protein is CASSSGTASSYNEQFF. The chain recombines TRBV7-9 with TRBJ2-1, with a weak D call TRBD2 (6 bases). Between the trimmed V and J ends, which lost 4 bases and 0 bases, there was a span of 13 bases. The CDR3 loop spans 16 amino acids. Germline V gives CDR1 SEHNR, CDR2 FQNEAQ (reference sequence).

V and J are TRBV6-5 and TRBJ2-3; 7 bases agree with TRBD1. The CDR3 runs to 13 residues. V lost 7 bases, J lost 3 bases, and 4 bases stayed unmatched. Germline assignment: CDR1 MNHEY and CDR2 SVGAGI. CDR3 protein: CASMRQGTDTQYF. As DNA, the CDR3 is TGTGCCAGCATGAGACAGGGAACAGATACGCAGTATTTT.

The rearrangement joins TRBV28 to TRBJ2-7; the D is unclear. The CDR3 covers 13 residues. The ends were cut back, 6 bases at V and 3 bases at J, with 12 bases in the middle. CDR1 is MDHEN, CDR2 SYDVKM, per germline. This CDR3 reads CASRATRLYEQYF. The DNA of the CDR3 is TGTGCCAGCAGAGCGACAAGACTCTACGAGCAGTACTTC.

Turning to this clone: Different DNA sequences within this sample yield the same CDR3. The chain joins TRBV5-1 to TRBJ1-1, with TRBD1 matching 7 bases. Losses at the gene ends were 0 bases for V and 4 bases for J; bases not matched to a gene: 3. The germline gives CDR1 SGHRS, CDR2 YFSETQ. This CDR3 region has 14 residues. The CDR3 spells CASSLGPGGTEAFF. The CDR3 DNA sequence: TGCGCCAGCAGCTTGGGACCAGGGGGCACTGAAGCTTTCTTT.

The table lists this clone with a count of one. The DNA for the CDR3 is TGTGCCAGTAGCATATTATCGACAGAGAAGAATCAGCCCCAGCATTTT. This sequence encodes CASSILSTEKNQPQHF. This chain connects TRBV19 to TRBJ1-5; D might be TRBD1 (5 bases). V was pared by 6 bases and J by 4 bases, with 19 bases between. The CDR3 sequence is 16 residues long. Germline CDR1 reads LNHDA; CDR2 reads SQIVND (reference sequence).

As concerns this clone: In the same sample, other DNA sequences code for this CDR3. The chain has TRBV18 and TRBJ2-7, with TRBD1 matching over 7 bases. V lost 3 bases and J lost 2; bases outside the gene matches: 4. CDR1 is KGHSH, CDR2 LQKENI, per germline. CDR3 size: 14 residues. The chain's CDR3 is CASSPRTGPYEQYF. The DNA for the CDR3 is TGTGCCAGCTCACCCAGGACAGGTCCCTACGAGCAGTACTTC.

This rearrangement joins TRBV21-1 to TRBJ2-7; the DNA was not compared with TRBD1, the D call given in the table. TRBV21-1 is given as a pseudogene. The CDR3 contains 14 residues. The CDR3 region has the DNA TGTGCCAGCTGCGCGGACAGGAACTCCTACGAGCAGTACTTC. This encodes CASCADRNSYEQYF.

The chain is built from TRBV30 and TRBJ1-1; the match to TRBD1 covers 8 bases. Losses at the gene ends were 7 bases for V and 1 base for J; bases not matched to a gene: 5. The CDR3 consists of 13 residues. Germline CDR1 and CDR2: GTSNPN and SVGIG (reference sequence). The CDR3 protein is CASRGQGNTEAFF. DNA for the CDR3: TGTGCCTCCAGGGGGCAGGGGAACACTGAAGCTTTCTTT.

The rearrangement links TRBV4-1 to TRBJ1-3; D call uncertain. Germline CDR1 and CDR2: MGHRA and YSYEKL. This CDR3 spans 15 amino acids. V gave up 0 bases and J gave up 2 bases, with 8 bases separating them. CDR3 in amino acids: CASSQDQSTGNTIYF. CDR3 nucleotides: TGCGCCAGCAGCCAAGATCAGTCCACTGGAAACACCATATATTTT.

This clone was counted once. The chain recombines TRBV18 with TRBJ2-7, with D unresolved. CDR1 and CDR2 from the germline V gene are KGHSH and LQKENI. Between the trimmed V and J ends, which lost 2 bases and 5 bases, there was a span of 10 bases. The CDR3 is 13 amino acids. The CDR3 nucleotides are TGTGCCAGCTCACCAAGACCCAGCGACGAGCAGTACTTC. Its translation is CASSPRPSDEQYF.

This clone was recorded once. The CDR3 nucleotides are TGTGCCAGCAGCGACAGGGGATTGGTAGGAGAGACCCAGTACTTC. This gives the protein CASSDRGLVGETQYF. V usage is TRBV2 and J usage is TRBJ2-5; 8 bases are shared with TRBD1. V trimming: 6 bases; J trimming: 4 bases; junction bases outside the gene matches: 10. Germline assignment: CDR1 SNHLY and CDR2 FYNNEI. The CDR3 sequence is 15 residues long.

The sample holds one count of this clone. This chain links TRBV7-2 with TRBJ2-1; no firm D call. The CDR3 length is 16 residues. V lost 4 bases, J lost 0 bases, and 13 bases lay in between. The V gene's germline CDR1 is SGHTA and CDR2 FQGNSA. This CDR3 reads CASSSRGASSYNEQFF. The CDR3 coding sequence is TGTGCCAGCAGCTCCCGTGGAGCGAGCTCCTACAATGAGCAGTTCTTC. The entire variable domain, with the rest obtained from reference TRBV7-2 and TRBJ2-1, is as follows: GAGVSQSPSNKVTEKGKDVELRCDPISGHTALYWYRQSLGQGLEFLIYFQGNSAPDKSGLPSDRFSAERTGGSVSTLTIQRTQQEDSAVYLCASSSRGASSYNEQFFGPGTRLTVL.

V and J are TRBV4-1 and TRBJ1-5; tentative D call: TRBD1 (6 bases). V was cut by 6 bases and J by 7 bases, with 19 bases left in between. Germline V lookup: CDR1 MGHRA, CDR2 YSYEKL. This CDR3 region has 15 residues. DNA for the CDR3: TGCGCCAGCAGTTTTCGCGGGGGCTTGGGGCAGCCCCAGCATTTT. Translated, it gives CASSFRGGLGQPQHF.